This T cell receptor (beta chain) is from a study of T cells in localized non-small cell lung cancer. General study findings and limits: Heterogeneity remains possible because sequencing was limited to only one tumor region. Adjacent lung held a median approximately 57 of the top 100 tumor clones.

The V segment lost 2 bases and the J segment 7 bases; nucleotides outside the gene matches: 4. The CDR3 sequence is 14 residues long. Germline V CDR1 and CDR2: KGHSH, LQKENI. This clone has only one observation. Its target is unknown. Some clones are missing from TCRdb's copy, which holds only in-frame ones; the method was immunoSEQ multiplex PCR. The repertoire holds about 23,000 clones, with roughly nine tenths as singletons. Sequences were derived from peripheral blood, sampled before any cancer treatment. The chain has TRBV18 and TRBJ1-1; 10 bases map to TRBD1. The clonotype originates from a male donor older than 55 with stage I lung adenocarcinoma. DNA for the CDR3: TGTGCCAGCTCACCAAGGGACAGGGGAATTGAAGCTTTCTTT. This encodes CASSPRDRGIEAFF.